The clone carrying this T cell receptor (beta chain) was recorded only once. What it recognizes is unknown. The table came from immunoSEQ multiplex PCR; TCRdb's copy has only in-frame clones and leaves some out. The sample records under 1,100,000 clones, around 78% being singletons. The data were taken from a study of shared clonotypes between healthy human individuals. Background on the study: The donor pool was made up of a couple of women and a few men aged 18 to 49. Study-level findings and limits: Investigators expected sequencing depth to affect clonotype sharing among donors.

Sequenced: memory CD4+ T cells from PBMCs. Noted subset: CD45RA-negative fraction. The clonotype originates from a man aged 18 to 29 in good health. Some clones in this sample may be carry-over from other donors' samples.

The CDR3 bases are TGTGCCAGCAGCGCTGGGACAGTTGGAGAGACCCAGTACTTC. Protein: CASSAGTVGETQYF. The chain recombines TRBV9 with TRBJ2-5, with TRBD1 identical over 7 bases. The trim removed 3 bases at V and 4 bases at J, leaving 6 bases unmatched. CDR1 and CDR2 (germline): SGDLS, YYNGEE. The CDR3 runs 14 residues.